The 25 T cell receptor beta chains below were found in one sample sequenced in a study of T cells after posttransplantation cyclophosphamide. Assay used: immunoSEQ multiplex PCR; TCRdb lists only in-frame clones, some missing. The sample includes some 25,000 clones, roughly 83% seen only once; the top ten take 6.3%. The sample consisted of PBMCs. These receptor sequences come from a woman aged 55-69 years with a blood cancer, CMV-positive, and with a related stem cell donor.

The chain has TRBV19 and TRBJ2-2; 8 nucleotides match TRBD1. V lost 0 bases to trimming and J lost 4 bases; unmatched junction nucleotides: 1. Germline loops: CDR1 LNHDA, CDR2 SQIVND (reference sequence). The CDR3 has 15 residues. The CDR3 DNA follows: TGTGCCAGTAGTATAGACAGGGGGCGCACCGGGGAGCTGTTTTTT. It encodes CASSIDRGRTGELFF.

This clone has just a few counts. The genes are TRBV2 and TRBJ1-2; 10 bases are shared with TRBD1. The CDR3 runs 14 residues. Germline loops: CDR1 SNHLY, CDR2 FYNNEI. V trimming: 3 bases; J trimming: 5 bases; junction bases outside the gene matches: 3. The CDR3 DNA follows: TGTGCCAGCAGTGAGGGACAGGGGAGTTATGGCTACACCTTC. It encodes CASSEGQGSYGYTF.

V usage is TRBV5-4 and J usage is TRBJ2-1; a possible D gene is TRBD2 (5 bases). Per the germline V gene, CDR1 is SGHNT and CDR2 is YYREEE (reference sequence). V was clipped by 4 bases and J by 6 bases, with 17 bases between them. The CDR3 runs 15 residues. The CDR3 coding sequence is TGTGCCAGCAGCGGCCCCGGGGAGCGTACCAATGAGCAGTTCTTC. Its translation: CASSGPGERTNEQFF.

The gene calls are TRBV7-7 and TRBJ1-4; perhaps TRBD1 as D (5 bases). Between the trimmed V and J ends, which lost 3 bases and 3 bases, there was a span of 11 bases. CDR1 is SSHAT and CDR2 is FNYEAQ in the germline V gene (reference sequence). This CDR3 spans 15 amino acids. DNA for the CDR3: TGTGCCAGCAGCTTGGGGCAGGGTTCTAATGAAAAACTGTTTTTT. Translated, it gives CASSLGQGSNEKLFF. The whole variable domain, remainder taken from reference TRBV7-7 and TRBJ1-4, is GAGVSQSPRYKVTKRGQDVTLRCDPISSHATLYWYQQALGQGPEFLTYFNYEAQPDKSGLPSDRFSAERPEGSISTLTIQRTEQRDSAMYRCASSLGQGSNEKLFFGSGTQLSVL.

This clone was found a few times. The V gene is TRBV6-4, the J gene TRBJ1-1; D ambiguous. This CDR3 spans 13 amino acids. The ends were cut back, 4 bases at V and 0 bases at J, with 6 bases in the middle. The germline V gene encodes CDR1 MRHNA and CDR2 SNTAGT. CDR3 DNA: TGTGCCAGCAGTGGCACAGTGAACACTGAAGCTTTCTTT. Translating it yields CASSGTVNTEAFF.

The chain carries TRBV6-6 and TRBJ2-3; 7 positions agree with TRBD2. The V segment lost 6 bases and the J segment 2 bases; nucleotides outside the gene matches: 8. The CDR3 spans 15 residues. CDR1 and CDR2 from the germline V gene are MNHNY and SVGAGI (reference sequence). The CDR3 region has the DNA TGTGCCAGCAGGGACTCCGGGACTATCACAGATACGCAGTATTTT. Translation gives CASRDSGTITDTQYF.

The chain uses TRBV23-1 and TRBJ2-5; TRBD2 agrees at 7 bases. TRBV23-1 is an ORF; its function is uncertain. The junction had 13 bases not matched to a gene; V was cut back by 4 bases and J by 5 bases. The CDR3 spans 16 residues. CDR3 residues: CASSPSGGCGCETQYF. CDR3 DNA: TGCGCCAGCAGTCCCTCGGGAGGCTGTGGGTGCGAGACCCAGTACTTC.

DNA for the CDR3: TGTGCCAGCAGCAGGCGGGTCTCAATCAGCACAGATACGCAGTATTTT. This encodes CASSRRVSISTDTQYF. The chain links TRBV5-6 to TRBJ2-3; maybe TRBD2 (5 bases). The CDR3 sequence is 16 residues long. Trimming left V 4 bases short and J 0 bases short, with 15 bases between. Germline CDR1 is SGHDT and CDR2 is YYEEEE.

This rearrangement joins TRBV6-1 to TRBJ2-1, with 7 nucleotides matching TRBD1. The V gene end was trimmed by 4 bases and the J gene end by 8 bases; junction bases not matched to a gene: 8. CDR1 is MNHNS and CDR2 is SASEGT in the germline V gene. CDR3 length: 14 amino acids. CDR3 in amino acids: CASSAQGGPDEQFF. The DNA for the CDR3 is TGTGCCAGCAGTGCCCAAGGGGGCCCCGATGAGCAGTTCTTC.

This chain connects TRBV6-5 to TRBJ2-7; 7 bases line up with TRBD1. The CDR3 contains 14 residues. Germline lookup yields CDR1 MNHEY and CDR2 SVGAGI. V shed 2 bases, J shed 5 bases, and the junction held 6 bases outside the gene matches. Here the CDR3 reads CASSYTMGQHEQYF. In DNA form, the CDR3 reads TGTGCCAGCAGTTACACAATGGGACAGCACGAGCAGTACTTC.

Here the CDR3 reads CASSGTSGRTGYEQYF. Here the CDR3 DNA reads TGCGCCAGCAGTGGGACTAGCGGGAGGACTGGTTACGAGCAGTACTTC. This chain joins TRBV10-2 and TRBJ2-7; 14 bases are shared with TRBD2. Per germline, CDR1 WSHSY and CDR2 SAAADI. With 4 bases clipped from V and 4 bases from J, the junction kept 6 bases outside the gene matches. The CDR3 has 16 amino acids.

The rearrangement uses TRBV28 and TRBJ2-7; 13 bases are a match to TRBD2. V gave up 6 bases and J gave up 2 bases; unmatched junction bases: 7. CDR3 length equals 16 residues. The germline V gene encodes CDR1 MDHEN and CDR2 SYDVKM. In DNA form, the CDR3 reads TGTGCCAGCAGCGGGTATACTAGCGGGAGGGCCTACGAGCAGTACTTC. It encodes CASSGYTSGRAYEQYF. The entire variable domain, with the rest obtained from reference TRBV28 and TRBJ2-7, is as follows: DVKVTQSSRYLVKRTGEKVFLECVQDMDHENMFWYRQDPGLGLRLIYFSYDVKMKEKGDIPEGYSVSREKKERFSLILESASTNQTSMYLCASSGYTSGRAYEQYFGPGTRLTVT.

A single count supports this clone. The gene calls are TRBV11-3 and TRBJ2-1; D possibly corresponds to TRBD2 (6 bases). This CDR3 contains 14 residues. The V gene lost 2 bases and the J gene lost 3 bases, with 8 bases spanning the gap. In germline, CDR1 is SGHNT, CDR2 YENEEA. Written as DNA, the CDR3 is TGTGCCAGCAGCTTACTAGCGCACTACAATGAGCAGTTCTTC. Its translation: CASSLLAHYNEQFF. Supplemented by reference TRBV11-3 and TRBJ2-1, the full variable domain reads EAGVVQSPRYKIIEKKQPVAFWCNPISGHNTLYWYLQNLGQGPELLIRYENEEAVDDSQLPKDRFSAERLKGVDSTLKIQPAELGDSAVYLCASSLLAHYNEQFFGPGTRLTVL.

This chain links TRBV9 with TRBJ1-2; no definite D call. This CDR3 has 13 residues. The germline V gene encodes CDR1 SGDLS and CDR2 YYNGEE. V was clipped by 2 bases and J by 1 base, with 6 bases between them. CDR3 in DNA: TGTGCCAGCAGCGTCAGAAATAACTATGGCTACACCTTC. Its protein is CASSVRNNYGYTF.

The chain uses TRBV5-1 and TRBJ2-5; maybe TRBD2 (5 bases). CDR3 size: 13 residues. The germline V gene encodes CDR1 SGHRS and CDR2 YFSETQ. Trimming took 4 bases from V and 4 from J, leaving 11 bases between them. The CDR3 DNA sequence: TGCGCCAGCAGCCCGGGAAGCTCAGAGACCCAGTACTTC. Amino acids: CASSPGSSETQYF.

V and J are TRBV19 and TRBJ2-3; TRBD2 matches at 9 bases. J gave up 2 bases and V 4 bases, and 7 bases lay outside the gene matches. Germline V lookup: CDR1 LNHDA, CDR2 SQIVND (reference sequence). The CDR3 totals 16 residues. The CDR3 sequence is CASSTRLAAHTDTQYF. CDR3 DNA: TGTGCCAGTAGTACCAGACTAGCGGCTCACACAGATACGCAGTATTTT.

This chain uses TRBV27 with TRBJ1-1; D remains ambiguous. Germline values: CDR1 MNHEY, CDR2 SMNVEV (reference sequence). The CDR3 covers 14 residues. Between the trimmed V and J ends, which lost 2 bases and 7 bases, there was a span of 14 bases. The CDR3, as DNA: TGTGCCAGCAGTTTACTTGGGCAGTCTAATGAAGCTTTCTTT. Translating gives CASSLLGQSNEAFF.

CDR3 in amino acids: CASSLAQGNTIYF. The CDR3 nucleotides are TGTGCCAGCAGCTTAGCGCAGGGAAACACCATATATTTT. The gene calls are TRBV6-5 and TRBJ1-3; D not certain. V lost 6 bases, J lost 4 bases, and 10 bases lay in between. The germline gives CDR1 MNHEY, CDR2 SVGAGI. The CDR3 contains 13 residues.

V is TRBV6-5 and J is TRBJ2-7, with D possibly being TRBD2 (6 bases). This CDR3 has 12 residues. The V gene's germline CDR1 is MNHEY and CDR2 SVGAGI. V dropped 6 bases and J dropped 2 bases, with 8 bases sitting between them. The CDR3, as DNA: TGTGCCAGCAGCCCGGGGGCCTACGAGCAGTACTTC. Residues: CASSPGAYEQYF.

The CDR3 protein is CASSFLAIGLAGNEQYF. The CDR3, as DNA: TGTGCCAGCAGCTTCCTAGCTATCGGACTAGCGGGAAACGAGCAGTACTTC. This chain uses TRBV7-9 with TRBJ2-7; the match to TRBD2 covers 12 bases. The J segment lost 5 bases and the V segment lost 3 bases, leaving 11 bases of the junction unmatched. CDR3 size: 17 residues. Germline V gives CDR1 SEHNR, CDR2 FQNEAQ (reference sequence).

This chain connects TRBV4-1 to TRBJ1-2; D is perhaps TRBD1 (6 bases). CDR1 MGHRA and CDR2 YSYEKL come from the germline V gene. V lost 2 bases and J 6 bases, leaving 10 bases between the germline ends. The CDR3 consists of 13 residues. CDR3 DNA: TGCGCCAGCAGCCAACTGGGGGCCCATGGCTACACCTTC. It encodes CASSQLGAHGYTF.

The V call is TRBV6-5, the J call TRBJ2-1; D not resolved. This CDR3 has 15 residues. Germline V gives CDR1 MNHEY, CDR2 SVGAGI. Trimming cost V 6 bases and J 3 bases, with 15 bases left between them. The CDR3 DNA is TGTGCCAGCAGCCTATACGGGTCAAACTACAATGAGCAGTTCTTC. This gives the protein CASSLYGSNYNEQFF.

The DNA for the CDR3 is TGTGCCAGCAGCTCTCCGTCCAAACTGTTTTTT. This translates into CASSSPSKLFF. The chain carries TRBV11-2 and TRBJ1-4; no clear D. Trimming cost V 4 bases and J 11 bases, with 8 bases left between them. The CDR3 sequence is 11 residues long. CDR1 SGHAT and CDR2 FQNNGV come from the germline V gene.

The V gene is TRBV5-4, the J gene TRBJ2-5, with 10 bases aligning to TRBD2. Per germline, CDR1 SGHNT and CDR2 YYREEE (reference sequence). Losses at the gene ends were 3 bases for V and 5 bases for J; bases not matched to a gene: 7. The CDR3 totals 15 residues. The CDR3 spells CASSSPSGRVETQYF. The CDR3 bases are TGTGCCAGCAGCTCGCCTAGCGGGAGAGTTGAGACCCAGTACTTC.

The sample holds one count of this clone. The gene calls are TRBV7-9 and TRBJ2-7; 9 nucleotides agree with TRBD2. The V and J ends lost 6 bases and 4 bases, in that order; junction bases with no gene match: 13. CDR1 is SEHNR and CDR2 is FQNEAQ in the germline V gene (reference sequence). The CDR3 loop spans 16 amino acids. The chain's CDR3 is CASRSSAGGEGYEQYF. The CDR3 coding sequence is TGTGCCAGCAGGTCTTCCGCGGGGGGGGAAGGGTACGAGCAGTACTTC.